Sequencing of this T cell receptor (beta chain) was carried out in a study of low-dose radiotherapy and immunotherapy resistance in tumors. Alpha and beta chains were covered, as first-strand cDNA relied on TRAV- and TRBV-specific primers. Both a constant-region primer and a V-primer adapter served to amplify TCRs across around 20 PCR cycles. mRNA, once isolated, was amplified by in vitro transcription. Each CDR3 protein gets one entry after TCRdb re-called the reads with MiXCR. The repertoire holds under 90,000 distinct CDR3 sequences, around 17% seen once, with less than 1.5% in the top ten. This clonotype was picked up many times. Time point given: after trial treatment. Treatment indicated: LDRT plus nivolumab, ipilimumab, low-dose cyclophosphamide and aspirin (RACIN trial). Germline trimming cut 3 bases from V and 5 bases from J; bases unmatched to any gene: 7. The CDR3 length is 15 residues. Germline CDR1 and CDR2: MDHEN and SYDVKM.

This chain joins TRBV28 and TRBJ2-3, with 8 nucleotides matching TRBD2. The receptor's source is a male donor with prostate cancer. Sequences were derived from PBMCs, sampled after low-dose radiotherapy plus immunotherapy. The CDR3 region has the DNA TGTGCCAGCAGTTTGGCGGGAGGATTTTTAGATACGCAGTATTTT. This gives the protein CASSLAGGFLDTQYF.